This T cell receptor beta chain was profiled in a study of PD-1 blockade in classical Hodgkin lymphoma. Findings of the study overall: There was a significant rise in CD4+ TCR diversity by C4D1, with no such rise for CD8+. A reduction in baseline TCR diversity was reportedly seen in newly diagnosed patients relative to healthy donors. Whoever responded completely had baseline diversity much like that seen in newly diagnosed patients.

Method: immunoSEQ multiplex PCR; TCRdb's copy keeps in-frame clones and lacks some. The table shows tens of thousands of clones, with 84% occurring only once. Patients all relapsed after autologous stem cell transplantation, and there was variation in brentuximab vedotin exposure. Starting with thawed PBMCs, CD4+ T cells were purified by magnetic negative selection. The germline gives CDR1 SGHDT, CDR2 YYEEEE. V was clipped by 4 bases and J by 4 bases; unmatched bases: 5. The CDR3 consists of 14 residues. This clone was detected only once. Its target is not known. The receptor's source is a human donor with classical Hodgkin lymphoma. V and J are TRBV5-6 and TRBJ1-2; 9 bases are a match to TRBD1. The material sequenced was CD4+ T cells from blood, taken at baseline. CDR3 protein: CASSTGQGGYGYTF. The CDR3 DNA follows: TGTGCCAGCAGCACGGGACAGGGAGGCTATGGCTACACCTTC.